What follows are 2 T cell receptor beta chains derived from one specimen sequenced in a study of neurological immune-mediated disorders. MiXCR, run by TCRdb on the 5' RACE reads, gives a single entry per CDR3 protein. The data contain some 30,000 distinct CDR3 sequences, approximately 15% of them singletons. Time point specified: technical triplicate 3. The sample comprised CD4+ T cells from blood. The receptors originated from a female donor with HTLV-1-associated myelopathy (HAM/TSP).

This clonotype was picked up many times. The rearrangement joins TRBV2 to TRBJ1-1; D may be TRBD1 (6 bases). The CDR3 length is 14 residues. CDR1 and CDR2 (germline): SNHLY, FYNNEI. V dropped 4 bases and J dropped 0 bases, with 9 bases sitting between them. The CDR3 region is CASSAGAVNTEAFF. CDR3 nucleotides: TGTGCCAGCAGTGCGGGGGCTGTGAACACTGAAGCTTTCTTT.

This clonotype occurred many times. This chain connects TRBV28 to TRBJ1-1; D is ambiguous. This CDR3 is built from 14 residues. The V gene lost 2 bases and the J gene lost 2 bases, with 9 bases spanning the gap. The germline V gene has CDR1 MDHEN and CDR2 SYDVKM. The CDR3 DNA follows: TGTGCCAGCAGTTTACCTCAGAGAAACACTGAAGCTTTCTTT. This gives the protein CASSLPQRNTEAFF. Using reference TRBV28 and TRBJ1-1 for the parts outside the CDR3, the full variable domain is DVKVTQSSRYLVKRTGEKVFLECVQDMDHENMFWYRQDPGLGLRLIYFSYDVKMKEKGDIPEGYSVSREKKERFSLILESASTNQTSMYLCASSLPQRNTEAFFGQGTRLTVV.